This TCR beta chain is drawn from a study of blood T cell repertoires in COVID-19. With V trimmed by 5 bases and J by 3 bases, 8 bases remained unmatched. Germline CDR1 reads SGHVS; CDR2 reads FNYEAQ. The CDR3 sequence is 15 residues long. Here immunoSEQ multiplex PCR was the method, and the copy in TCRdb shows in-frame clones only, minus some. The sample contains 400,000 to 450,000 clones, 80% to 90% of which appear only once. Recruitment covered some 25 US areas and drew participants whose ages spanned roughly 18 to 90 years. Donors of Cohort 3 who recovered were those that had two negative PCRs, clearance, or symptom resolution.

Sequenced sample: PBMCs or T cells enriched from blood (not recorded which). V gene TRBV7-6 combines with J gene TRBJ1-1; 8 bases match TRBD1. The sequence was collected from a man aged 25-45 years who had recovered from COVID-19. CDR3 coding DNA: TGTGCCAGCAGCACCGGACAGGGTTTAGACACTGAAGCTTTCTTT. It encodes CASSTGQGLDTEAFF.